The 3 T cell receptor beta chains below were found in one sample sequenced in a study of human T cells and chemical hapten exposure. Indicated time point: patch test 1, 2 weeks after DPC sensitization. Treatment of the sample: therapeutic diphenylcyclopropenone sensitization with weekly scalp DPC. TCRdb reprocessed the RACE reads with MiXCR, giving one entry per CDR3 protein. The sample has over 45,000 distinct CDR3 sequences; 9.3% are singletons. The sample here was whole blood, taken in connection with sensitization to the hapten diphenylcyclopropenone (DPC). Receptors originate from a woman between 40 and 55 years old with alopecia areata. Some clones in this sample may be carry-over from other donors' samples.

This clonotype was detected ten times or more. J is TRBJ1-1 and V is TRBV7-9, with D tentatively TRBD1 (5 bases). Germline V gives CDR1 SEHNR, CDR2 FQNEAQ (reference sequence). CDR3 length equals 17 residues. V shed 5 bases and J shed 0 bases, with 19 bases lying between them. CDR3 loop: CASSPVRGDELNTEAFF. The CDR3 region has the DNA TGTGCCAGCAGCCCCGTACGAGGGGATGAACTGAACACTGAAGCTTTCTTT. Filled out from reference TRBV7-9 and TRBJ1-1, the complete variable domain reads DTGVSQNPRHKITKRGQNVTFRCDPISEHNRLYWYRQTLGQGPEFLTYFQNEAQLEKSRLLSDRFSAERPKGSFSTLEIQRTEQGDSAMYLCASSPVRGDELNTEAFFGQGTRLTVV.

This clonotype was found a few times. The V call is TRBV4-1, the J call TRBJ1-1, with 7 nucleotides matching TRBD1. CDR1 MGHRA and CDR2 YSYEKL come from the germline V gene. The CDR3 totals 15 residues. Unmatched junction bases numbered 9, after V lost 4 bases and J lost 4 bases. DNA for the CDR3: TGCGCCAGCAGCCCAAGACAGGGCATGGGCACTGAAGCTTTCTTT. This encodes CASSPRQGMGTEAFF.

This clonotype showed up many times. V gene TRBV5-1 combines with J gene TRBJ2-7; D is unclear. V was pared by 0 bases and J by 5 bases, with 15 bases between. Germline values: CDR1 SGHRS, CDR2 YFSETQ. The CDR3 runs 15 residues. The CDR3 region has the DNA TGCGCCAGCAGCTTGGTTGCCCCTCGGGCGGACGAGCAGTACTTC. Encoded protein: CASSLVAPRADEQYF.